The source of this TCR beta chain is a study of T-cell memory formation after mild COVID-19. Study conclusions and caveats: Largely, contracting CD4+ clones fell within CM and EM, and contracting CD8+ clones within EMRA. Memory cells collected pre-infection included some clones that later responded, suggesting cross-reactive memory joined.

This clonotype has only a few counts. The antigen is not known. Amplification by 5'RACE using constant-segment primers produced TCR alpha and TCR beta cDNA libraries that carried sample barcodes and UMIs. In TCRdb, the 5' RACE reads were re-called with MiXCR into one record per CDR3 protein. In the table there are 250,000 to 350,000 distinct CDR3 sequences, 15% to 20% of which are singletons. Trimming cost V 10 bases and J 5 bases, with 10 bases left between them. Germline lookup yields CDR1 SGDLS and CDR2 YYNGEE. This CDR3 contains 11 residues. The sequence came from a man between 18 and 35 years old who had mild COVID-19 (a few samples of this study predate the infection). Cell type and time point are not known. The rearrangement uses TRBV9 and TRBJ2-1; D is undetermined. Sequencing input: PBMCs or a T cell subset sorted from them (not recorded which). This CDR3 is CALPSHNEQFF. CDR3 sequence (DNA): TGTGCCCTGCCATCCCACAATGAGCAGTTCTTC.